These T cell receptor beta chains were read from a single sample in a study of blood T cells in healthy people across ages. One entry per CDR3 protein, called by TCRdb with MiXCR from the 5' RACE reads. The sample gives around 1,800,000 distinct CDR3 sequences, about two fifths of which show up once; approximately 22% is in the top ten. Sequences were obtained from blood. These receptors originate from a human donor in good health. Both conserved end residues are trimmed from each CDR3. Each record gives: J gene, CDR3 length, V gene, CDR3 protein.

>TRBJ1-1|12|TRBV7-2
ASSLFIEVTEAF
>TRBJ1-1|12|TRBV4-3
ANSQFRGRTEAF
>TRBJ2-3|13|TRBV7-3
ASSLWSRVGDTQY
>TRBJ2-1|13|TRBV20-1
SARTGGSSYNEQF
>TRBJ2-1|11|TRBV6-6
ASSYFGNREQF
>TRBJ2-6|15|TRBV29-1
SVEAPTGRPGANVLT
>TRBJ2-2|12|TRBV29-1
SVGKGGDTGELF
>TRBJ1-2|12|TRBV7-8
ASSLADGYYGYT
>TRBJ2-3|14|TRBV9
ASSPWTSGGPDTQY
>.|16|TRBV20-1
SALVQAGGSLTYNEQY
>TRBJ1-2|14|TRBV9
ASSPLTGTGPLGYT
>TRBJ1-2|13|TRBV3-1
ASSQIGGTGYGYT
>TRBJ2-5|13|TRBV20-1
SAGLILAGIETHY
>TRBJ2-5|12|TRBV3-1
ASSQGSFQETQY
>TRBJ2-7|13|TRBV11-2
ASSARTGSSYEQY
>TRBJ2-1|11|TRBV6-5
ASSDRARPEQF
>TRBJ2-4|13|TRBV7-2
ASSPGGTGGNIQY
>TRBJ2-5|10|TRBV2
VSNPGNSAQY
>TRBJ2-5|10|TRBV7-2
ASSLNSQGKY
>TRBJ2-1|10|TRBV6-5
ASSYSLDEQF
>TRBJ1-2|10|TRBV12-3/TRBV12-4
ASSLGPSLYT
>TRBJ2-1|15|TRBV3-1
ASSREHPESSYNEQF
>TRBJ1-1|15|TRBV4-3
ASSQDPKGSMNTEAF
>TRBJ2-5|11|TRBV2
ARDTGTGSEQY
>TRBJ1-2|9|TRBV24-1
ATSDEYGYT
>TRBJ1-3|13|TRBV5-1
ASSLPTVSGNTIY
>TRBJ2-5|12|TRBV29-1
SVDGQRRGETQY
>TRBJ2-7|12|TRBV12-3/TRBV12-4
ASSSGSISYEQY
>TRBJ2-5|15|TRBV7-2
ASSLSGLAGGAETQY
>TRBJ2-1|14|TRBV7-2
ASSPTRAGGLHEQF
>TRBJ2-5|17|TRBV7-8
ASSLTVYGPSINQETQY
>TRBJ1-2|10|TRBV20-1
SVLKGGDGYT
>.|14|TRBV7-2
ASSLVVGLGGRTQY
>TRBJ2-1|11|TRBV10-3
ATRAGGQSEQF
>TRBJ2-4|12|TRBV5-1
ASSPRTVGDIQY
>TRBJ1-6|16|TRBV12-3/TRBV12-4
ASSSPPRAAGFNSPLH
>TRBJ1-5|11|TRBV29-1
SVELLPNQPQH
>TRBJ2-5|12|TRBV6-2/TRBV6-3
ASSWTGNRGTQY
>TRBJ1-5|12|TRBV12-3/TRBV12-4
ASSSGLPGQPQH
>.|11|TRBV11-3
ASSQGPQGTQY
>TRBJ2-1|15|TRBV6-2/TRBV6-3
ASSPPMWVSYNSEQF
>TRBJ2-7|11|TRBV7-2
ASSWVSGSEQY
>TRBJ2-5|12|TRBV10-3
AISESNAQETQY
>TRBJ1-1|11|TRBV7-2
ASSFPGWTEAF
>TRBJ1-1|11|TRBV29-1
SQSDGLNTEAF
>TRBJ2-3|12|TRBV5-6
ASSSPYFTDTQY
>TRBJ2-7|13|TRBV6-5
ASSYSGDSCYEQY
>TRBJ2-7|13|TRBV4-1
ASSQKRQGSYEQY
>TRBJ2-2|11|TRBV29-1
SFGGLNTGELF
>TRBJ2-1|13|TRBV5-1
ASSRGASRSDEQF
>TRBJ1-2|12|TRBV14
ASSQDFGQVGYT
>TRBJ2-7|14|TRBV7-9
ASSLGVSGGTYEQY
>TRBJ2-7|11|TRBV29-1
SAGAGTLNEQY
>TRBJ2-5|9|TRBV3-1
ASSLLQGWY
>TRBJ1-1|12|TRBV5-1
ASSPPLANTKAF